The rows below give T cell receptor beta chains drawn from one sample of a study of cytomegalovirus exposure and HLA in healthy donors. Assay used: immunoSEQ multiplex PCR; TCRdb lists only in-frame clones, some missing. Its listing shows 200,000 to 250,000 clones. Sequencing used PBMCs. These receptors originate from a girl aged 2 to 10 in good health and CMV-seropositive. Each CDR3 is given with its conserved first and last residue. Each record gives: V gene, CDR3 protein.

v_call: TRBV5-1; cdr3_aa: CASSAEGVTEAFF
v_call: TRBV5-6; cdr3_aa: CASSLEAASGSYNEQFF
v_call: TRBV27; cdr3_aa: CASSLRAGGINEQFF
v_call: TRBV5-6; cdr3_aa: CASSLGRDTQYF
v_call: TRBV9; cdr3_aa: CASSVARGESPLHF
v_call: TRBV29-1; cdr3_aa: CSVGGQFNQPQHF
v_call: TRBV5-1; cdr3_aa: CASSSSTDTQYF
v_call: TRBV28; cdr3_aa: CASSPPRQYTGELFF
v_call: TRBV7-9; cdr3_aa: CASRDTLTSGEETQYF
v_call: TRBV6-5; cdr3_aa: CASSYRTGFEAFF
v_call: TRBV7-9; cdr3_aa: CASTEGQGSVDEQYF
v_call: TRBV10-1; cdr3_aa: CASSESVSGRAYNEQFF
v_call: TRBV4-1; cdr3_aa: CASSLTQDSGNTIYF
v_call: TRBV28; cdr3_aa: CASTTERTSHSYEQYF
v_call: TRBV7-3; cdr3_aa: CASSLIGSSYNEQFF
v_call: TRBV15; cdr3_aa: CATSRDGSRGSPLHF
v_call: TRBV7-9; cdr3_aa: CASSPSGTSETQYF
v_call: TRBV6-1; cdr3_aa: CASSAGGWGETQYF
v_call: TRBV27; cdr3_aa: CASSLSRVGYGYTF
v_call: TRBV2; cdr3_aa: CASSPGLAGRQDTQYF
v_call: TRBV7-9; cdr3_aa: CASSLFYGSSYEQYF
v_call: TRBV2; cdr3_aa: CASSEGTYRVEQYF
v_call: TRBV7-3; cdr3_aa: CASSRVGGGGTEAFF
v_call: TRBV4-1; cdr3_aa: CASSQEGTSGPRGEQFF
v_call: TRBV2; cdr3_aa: CASSERGVLLTYEQYF
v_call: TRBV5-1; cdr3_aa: CASSLRGLAGANEQYF
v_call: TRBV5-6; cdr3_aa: CASSWTGMNTEAFF
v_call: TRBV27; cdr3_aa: CASSSQYRLDTEAFF
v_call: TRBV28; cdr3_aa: CASSSLGLAVYEQYF